One and the same sample provided the 10 T cell receptor beta chains below, sequenced in a study of post-analysis software for immune sequencing data. General study results and limits: In patients, TRBV5-6, TRBV5-1 and TRBV20-1 belonged to five TRBV segments found more frequently than in controls.

Unique molecular identifiers had been added to the TCR beta cDNA libraries. From the PCR reads, TCRdb called clonotypes with MiXCR, one entry per CDR3 protein. The sample carries 750,000 to 950,000 distinct CDR3 sequences, roughly half recorded once. No antigens are known for them. The sequencing sample was made of blood. The receptors derive from a girl aged 10-17 years with multiple sclerosis.

The chain uses TRBV7-3 and TRBJ1-6, with 9 bases that match TRBD1. CDR1 and CDR2 (germline): SGHTA, FQGTGA. The J segment lost 10 bases and the V segment lost 5 bases, leaving 6 bases of the junction unmatched. The CDR3 totals 14 residues. The CDR3 DNA reads as TGTGCCAGCAGCCGGGGACAGGGAGACTCACCCCTCCACTTT. Translated, it gives CASSRGQGDSPLHF.

This CDR3 is CASSSGQISYEQYF. CDR3 bases: TGCGCCAGCAGCTCCGGACAGATCAGCTACGAGCAGTACTTC. This chain joins TRBV5-1 and TRBJ2-7; TRBD1 is a possible D gene (6 bases). Germline V gene lookup returns CDR1 SGHRS and CDR2 YFSETQ. This CDR3 region has 14 residues. V lost 3 bases to trimming and J lost 3 bases, with 13 bases between them.

This chain links TRBV7-2 with TRBJ1-1, with D possibly matching TRBD1 (5 bases). This CDR3 has 14 residues. Trimming took off 4 bases at V and 4 bases at J, with 13 bases between the two ends. Germline V gene data show CDR1 as SGHTA and CDR2 as FQGNSA. The CDR3 nucleotides read TGTGCCAGCAGCTACAAAGGGGAGGGCACTGAAGCTTTCTTT. It translates to CASSYKGEGTEAFF.

The gene calls are TRBV20-1 and TRBJ2-3, with TRBD2 matching 7 bases. Germline V gene lookup returns CDR1 DFQATT and CDR2 SNEGSKA (reference sequence). The trim removed 3 bases at V and 4 bases at J, leaving 10 bases unmatched. CDR3 length: 15 residues. CDR3 sequence: CSASRVGGPADTQYF. CDR3 nucleotide sequence: TGCAGTGCTAGTAGAGTGGGAGGGCCGGCAGATACGCAGTATTTT.

V gene TRBV20-1 combines with J gene TRBJ2-2, with unresolved D. The V end lost 5 bases, the J end lost 5 bases, and 9 bases lay between the germline ends. The CDR3 runs 12 residues. Germline V gives CDR1 DFQATT, CDR2 SNEGSKA (reference sequence). The CDR3 reads CSARPGTGELFF. CDR3 nucleotides: TGCAGTGCTCGACCTGGAACCGGGGAGCTGTTTTTT.

This clonotype was observed a handful of times. The chain carries TRBV6-1 and TRBJ1-2; D not certain. Trimming left V 3 bases short and J 6 bases short, with 5 bases between. The CDR3 length is 11 residues. Germline CDR1 MNHNS, CDR2 SASEGT. CDR3 in DNA: TGTGCCAGCAGTGATTTAGATGGCTACACCTTC. Translated, it gives CASSDLDGYTF.

This chain joins TRBV21-1 and TRBJ2-1; the table's D call of TRBD2 was not tested on the DNA. TRBV21-1 counts as a pseudogene. The CDR3 contains 18 residues. Here the CDR3 DNA reads TGTGCCAGCAGAACGATCGATAGGGGAACTAGCGGGATCGATGAGCAGTTCTTC. It encodes CASRTIDRGTSGIDEQFF.

This clonotype was found a few times. J is TRBJ2-2 and V is TRBV12-3 or TRBV12-4; the match to TRBD1 covers 9 bases. V dropped 5 bases and J dropped 5; count of bases not matched to a gene: 3. The CDR3 runs to 14 residues. The CDR3: CASSQGTGTGELFF. The CDR3 DNA is TGTGCCAGCAGTCAGGGGACAGGGACCGGGGAGCTGTTTTTT.

J is TRBJ2-7 and V is TRBV20-1, with TRBD2 as a possible D gene (6 bases). V dropped 0 bases and J dropped 3 bases, with 15 bases sitting between them. The CDR3 spans 15 residues. The germline V gene has CDR1 DFQATT and CDR2 SNEGSKA (reference sequence). The chain's CDR3 is CSARDLRTTSYEQYF. The CDR3 DNA follows: TGCAGTGCTAGAGATCTGAGGACTACGAGCTACGAGCAGTACTTC.

This clonotype was recorded a few times. This chain uses TRBV6-5 with TRBJ2-7; TRBD1 matches 8 bases. The ends lost 2 bases at V and 2 bases at J; junction bases unmatched: 17. There are 19 residues in the CDR3. Per the germline V gene, CDR1 is MNHEY and CDR2 is SVGAGI. The CDR3 sequence: CASSYATRDRPRGTYEQYF. In DNA, the CDR3 is TGTGCCAGCAGTTACGCCACCCGGGACAGGCCTAGGGGGACCTACGAGCAGTACTTC.